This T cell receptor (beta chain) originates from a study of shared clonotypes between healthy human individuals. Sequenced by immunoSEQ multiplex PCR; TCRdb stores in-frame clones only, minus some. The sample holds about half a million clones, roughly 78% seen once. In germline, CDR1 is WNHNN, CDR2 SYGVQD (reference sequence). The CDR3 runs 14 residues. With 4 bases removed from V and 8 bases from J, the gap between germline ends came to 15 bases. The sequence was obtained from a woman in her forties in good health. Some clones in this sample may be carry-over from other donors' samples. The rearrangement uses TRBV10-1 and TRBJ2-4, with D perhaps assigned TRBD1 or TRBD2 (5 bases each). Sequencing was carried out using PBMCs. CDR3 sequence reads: CASSAYRSGDIQYF. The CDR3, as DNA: TGCGCCAGCAGTGCCTACAGGAGCGGAGACATTCAGTACTTC.